This T cell receptor (beta chain) was retrieved from a study of blood T cell repertoires in COVID-19. This table comes from immunoSEQ multiplex PCR, and its TCRdb copy is limited to in-frame clones, with some not included. The sample has approximately 320,000 clones, about nine tenths seen once. V shed 0 bases, J shed 4 bases, and the junction held 12 bases outside the gene matches. Germline values: CDR1 SGHRS, CDR2 YFSETQ. This CDR3 is built from 17 residues. This chain joins TRBV5-1 and TRBJ2-5, with 7 bases matching TRBD1. The sequencing input was peripheral blood. The TCR sequence derives from a woman in her 30s with COVID-19, enrolled during active disease. The CDR3 nucleotides are TGCGCCAGCAGCTTGGAGGGGACAGTACATCATCGAGAGACCCAGTACTTC. It is translated as CASSLEGTVHHRETQYF.